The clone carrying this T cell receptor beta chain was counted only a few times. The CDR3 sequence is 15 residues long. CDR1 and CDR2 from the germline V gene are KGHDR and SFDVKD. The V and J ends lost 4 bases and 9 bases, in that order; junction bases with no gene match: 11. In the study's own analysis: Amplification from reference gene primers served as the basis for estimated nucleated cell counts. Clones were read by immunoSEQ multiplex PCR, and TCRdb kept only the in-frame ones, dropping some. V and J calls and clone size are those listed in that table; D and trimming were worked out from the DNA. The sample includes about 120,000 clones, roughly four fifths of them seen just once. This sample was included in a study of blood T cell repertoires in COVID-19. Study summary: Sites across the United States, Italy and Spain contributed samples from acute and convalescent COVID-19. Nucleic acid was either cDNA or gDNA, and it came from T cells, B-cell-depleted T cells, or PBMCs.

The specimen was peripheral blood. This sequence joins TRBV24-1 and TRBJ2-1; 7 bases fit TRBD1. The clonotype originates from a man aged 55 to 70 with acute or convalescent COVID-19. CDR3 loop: CATSDRQGGRGEQFF. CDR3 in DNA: TGTGCCACCAGTGACAGACAGGGTGGCCGGGGTGAGCAGTTCTTC.